This passage covers 29 T cell receptor beta chains from one sample sequenced in a study of blood T cell repertoires in COVID-19. Profiled with immunoSEQ multiplex PCR; TCRdb holds only in-frame clones, not every one. The sample yields around 160,000 clones, roughly 88% seen once. Source material: PBMCs or T cells enriched from blood (not recorded which). The receptors derive from a woman aged 30 to 39 with acute COVID-19.

The chain joins TRBV5-4 to TRBJ2-7; 9 bases map to TRBD1. Germline CDR1 is SGHNT and CDR2 is YYREEE (reference sequence). Trimming at V came to 4 bases and at J to 1 base, leaving 3 bases not matched to a gene. This CDR3 is built from 14 residues. Here the CDR3 DNA reads TGTGCCAGCAGCCCTGGACAGGGGTCCTACGAGCAGTACTTC. This translates into CASSPGQGSYEQYF.

On this clone: The junction differs from germline at one of its ends, possibly a read error. The chain employs TRBV7-7 and TRBJ2-3, with 9 bases fitting TRBD2. This CDR3 comprises 16 residues. Germline loops: CDR1 SSHAT, CDR2 FNYEAQ (reference sequence). This chain's CDR3 is CASSLGLARGTDTQYF. CDR3 DNA sequence: TGTGCTAGCAGCTTAGGACTAGCGAGGGGCACAGATACGCAGTATTTT.

The chain joins TRBV5-1 to TRBJ2-3; 9 positions agree with TRBD1. Germline assignment: CDR1 SGHRS and CDR2 YFSETQ. Unmatched junction bases numbered 8, after V lost 4 bases and J lost 2 bases. CDR3 length equals 16 residues. As DNA, the CDR3 is TGCGCCAGCAGCACGGACAGGGGCTCCCCCACAGATACGCAGTATTTT. Translating it yields CASSTDRGSPTDTQYF.

V usage is TRBV13 and J usage is TRBJ2-2; D may be TRBD2 (5 bases). V lost 4 bases to trimming and J lost 6 bases, with 15 bases between them. The length of the CDR3 is 15 residues. Germline V gives CDR1 PRHDT, CDR2 FYEKMQ (reference sequence). The CDR3 region is CASSSPDRGPGELFF. In DNA form, the CDR3 reads TGTGCCAGCAGCTCGCCCGACCGGGGTCCCGGGGAGCTGTTTTTT.

This chain joins TRBV3-1 (or the pseudogene TRBV3-2) and TRBJ2-7; D is unclear. The CDR3 covers 13 residues. Per the germline V gene, CDR1 is LGHDT and CDR2 is YNNKEL (reference sequence). The V and J ends lost 1 base and 11 bases respectively, with 15 bases between them. CDR3 in amino acids: CASSQVYSLPEYF. The CDR3 DNA sequence: TGTGCCAGCAGCCAAGTCTACAGCCTACCTGAGTACTTC.

CDR3 residues: CASSLAGFLKGYTF. The CDR3 DNA is TGTGCCAGCAGTTTGGCAGGCTTTTTGAAAGGCTACACCTTC. This chain links TRBV28 with TRBJ1-2; D gene uncertain. Trimming removed 3 bases at V and 8 bases at J, with 16 bases between. This CDR3 is built from 14 residues. CDR1 and CDR2 from the germline V gene are MDHEN and SYDVKM.

The chain links TRBV5-1 to TRBJ2-3; 7 bases agree with TRBD1. With 4 bases clipped from V and 6 bases from J, the junction kept 11 bases outside the gene matches. This CDR3 spans 15 amino acids. Germline V CDR1 and CDR2: SGHRS, YFSETQ. CDR3 nucleotides: TGCGCCAGCAGCCTCGGGACAGACCTACGGGATACGCAGTATTTT. This gives the protein CASSLGTDLRDTQYF.

This clone was found once. V gene TRBV7-2 combines with J gene TRBJ2-2, with D maybe TRBD1 (6 bases). Germline lookup yields CDR1 SGHTA and CDR2 FQGNSA. V was cut by 6 bases and J by 6 bases, with 14 bases left in between. The CDR3 has 14 amino acids. The CDR3 reads CASRGQGLSGELFF. The DNA of the CDR3 is TGTGCCAGCAGAGGGCAGGGGTTATCCGGGGAGCTGTTTTTT.

This chain connects TRBV27 to TRBJ1-3; D perhaps matches TRBD1 (6 bases). Germline V gene data show CDR1 as MNHEY and CDR2 as SMNVEV (reference sequence). The length of the CDR3 is 15 residues. V was trimmed by 3 bases and J by 0 bases, leaving 9 bases between them. CDR3: CASSFTGISGNTIYF. CDR3 bases: TGTGCCAGCAGTTTCACAGGGATCTCTGGAAACACCATATATTTT.

The chain couples TRBV6-5 to TRBJ1-2; 12 nucleotides match TRBD1. Germline V CDR1 and CDR2: MNHEY, SVGAGI. The CDR3 is 14 amino acids. The V gene end was trimmed by 7 bases and the J gene end by 7 bases; junction bases not matched to a gene: 7. CDR3 in amino acids: CASTRGTGGLGYTF. DNA of the CDR3: TGTGCCAGCACGAGAGGGACAGGGGGCCTTGGCTACACCTTC.

In its sample, this clone was seen once. V gene TRBV19 combines with J gene TRBJ1-1; weak D call: TRBD1 (5 bases). Germline CDR1 LNHDA, CDR2 SQIVND (reference sequence). Between the trimmed V and J ends, which lost 8 bases and 3 bases, there was a span of 13 bases. The CDR3 is 13 amino acids. CDR3 residues: CASSGHRDTEAFF. As DNA, the CDR3 is TGTGCCAGTTCAGGGCATCGCGACACTGAAGCTTTCTTT. Full variable domain (remainder filled in from reference TRBV19 and TRBJ1-1): DGGITQSPKYLFRKEGQNVTLSCEQNLNHDAMYWYRQDPGQGLRLIYYSQIVNDFQKGDIAEGYSVSREKKESFPLTVTSAQKNPTAFYLCASSGHRDTEAFFGQGTRLTVV.

V usage is TRBV27 and J usage is TRBJ2-1, with D uncertain. The germline gives CDR1 MNHEY, CDR2 SMNVEV (reference sequence). This CDR3 is 15 amino acids long. V was trimmed by 4 bases and J by 0 bases, leaving 10 bases between them. CDR3 residues: CASSYPSGSYNEQFF. Written as DNA, the CDR3 is TGTGCCAGCAGTTACCCGTCAGGCTCCTACAATGAGCAGTTCTTC.

The genes are TRBV28 and TRBJ2-1; 9 bases line up with TRBD2. CDR1 is MDHEN, CDR2 SYDVKM, per germline. V was clipped by 4 bases and J by 0 bases; unmatched bases: 4. The CDR3 contains 16 residues. The CDR3 DNA reads as TGTGCCAGCAGTTCCCTAGCGGGAAGCTCCTACAATGAGCAGTTCTTC. It specifies CASSSLAGSSYNEQFF.

The gene calls are TRBV18 and TRBJ2-5; 9 bases line up with TRBD1. CDR1 and CDR2 from the germline V gene are KGHSH and LQKENI. Unmatched junction bases numbered 2, after V lost 1 base and J lost 5 bases. The CDR3 spans 14 residues. This chain's CDR3 is CASSPQGQGETQYF. The DNA of the CDR3 is TGTGCCAGCTCACCACAAGGACAGGGGGAGACCCAGTACTTC.

The chain has TRBV6-6 and TRBJ2-5; possibly TRBD1 for D (6 bases). The germline gives CDR1 MNHNY, CDR2 SVGAGI (reference sequence). CDR3 size: 13 residues. Trimming took off 10 bases at V and 4 bases at J, with 16 bases between the two ends. In nucleotides, the CDR3 is TGTGCCACTAAAACCGGGACATCAGAGACCCAGTACTTC. Translating it yields CATKTGTSETQYF.

The chain combines TRBV30 with TRBJ2-1, with D possibly TRBD2 on 6 matching bases. Germline CDR1 GTSNPN, CDR2 SVGIG (reference sequence). The length of the CDR3 is 12 residues. The V and J ends lost 3 bases and 9 bases respectively, with 12 bases between them. The chain's CDR3 is CAWRGLGGEQFF. For the CDR3, the DNA is TGTGCCTGGAGAGGTCTGGGGGGTGAGCAGTTCTTC.

The chain joins TRBV12-3 or TRBV12-4 to TRBJ1-5; 7 bases match TRBD1. The CDR3 contains 13 residues. V lost 3 bases to trimming and J lost 12 bases; unmatched junction nucleotides: 8. The chain's CDR3 is CASSFQGEDIQHF. For the CDR3, the DNA is TGTGCCAGCAGTTTTCAGGGGGAAGATATCCAGCATTTT.

This chain joins TRBV24-1 and TRBJ2-2; D is unresolved. The germline V gene has CDR1 KGHDR and CDR2 SFDVKD. V was shortened by 0 bases and J by 5 bases, with 12 bases between the two germline ends. This CDR3 spans 16 amino acids. CDR3 nucleotides: TGTGCCACCAGTGATTTGCAGGCAGGTCCGACCGGGGAGCTGTTTTTT. Translating gives CATSDLQAGPTGELFF.

J is TRBJ2-7 and V is TRBV18; D might be TRBD1 (6 bases). The length of the CDR3 is 13 residues. V dropped 3 bases and J dropped 3 bases, with 9 bases sitting between them. Germline lookup yields CDR1 KGHSH and CDR2 LQKENI. The chain's CDR3 is CASSPQGYYEQYF. The CDR3, as DNA: TGTGCCAGCTCACCCCAGGGGTACTACGAGCAGTACTTC.

This sequence joins TRBV6-5 and TRBJ2-3; 8 bases line up with TRBD2. The CDR3 contains 14 residues. V shed 5 bases and J 0 bases; nucleotides not matched to a gene: 1. CDR1 and CDR2 from the germline V gene are MNHEY and SVGAGI. The DNA for the CDR3 is TGTGCCAGCAGTACTAGCGGTAGCACAGATACGCAGTATTTT. Its translation is CASSTSGSTDTQYF.

The chain links TRBV19 to TRBJ2-2, with TRBD2 matching over 7 bases. Germline lookup yields CDR1 LNHDA and CDR2 SQIVND (reference sequence). The CDR3 spans 15 residues. V was clipped by 7 bases and J by 7 bases; unmatched bases: 12. CDR3 in amino acids: CASKALAERGGELFF. The CDR3 nucleotides are TGTGCCAGTAAGGCTCTAGCGGAAAGGGGCGGGGAGCTGTTTTTT.

This clone is medium-sized (0.01 to 0.1%). V usage is TRBV7-2 and J usage is TRBJ1-5; D is uncertain. This CDR3 comprises 15 residues. V was trimmed by 5 bases and J by 6 bases, leaving 17 bases between them. Per germline, CDR1 SGHTA and CDR2 FQGNSA. The CDR3: CASSAGPPSPQPQHF. For the CDR3, the DNA is TGTGCCAGCAGCGCCGGTCCACCTTCCCCTCAGCCCCAGCATTTT.

Only one count was recorded for this clone. The chain employs TRBV19 and TRBJ1-5, with D possibly matching TRBD1 (5 bases). Trimming removed 8 bases from V and 6 bases from J, with 20 bases in between. The CDR3 sequence is 15 residues long. Germline V gives CDR1 LNHDA, CDR2 SQIVND (reference sequence). The CDR3 here is CASSTSGGFGQPQHF. For the CDR3, the DNA is TGTGCCAGTTCTACCTCGGGGGGTTTCGGTCAGCCCCAGCATTTT.

This clone was observed once. This chain uses TRBV28 with TRBJ2-7, with D possibly TRBD1 on 7 matching bases. The germline V gene encodes CDR1 MDHEN and CDR2 SYDVKM. The length of the CDR3 is 13 residues. Trimming took off 10 bases at V and 5 bases at J, with 18 bases between the two ends. The CDR3 reads CATRGQGVNEQYF. Here the CDR3 DNA reads TGTGCCACCCGGGGGCAGGGGGTGAACGAGCAGTACTTC.

This chain joins TRBV4-3 and TRBJ2-5, with TRBD1 matching over 9 bases. The CDR3 is 16 amino acids. V trimming: 0 bases; J trimming: 1 base; junction bases outside the gene matches: 3. CDR1 is LGHNA, CDR2 YSLEER, per germline. The CDR3 DNA follows: TGCGCCAGCAGCCAAGATGGACAGGGGACCCAAGAGACCCAGTACTTC. Its protein is CASSQDGQGTQETQYF.

The V gene is TRBV3-1 (or the pseudogene TRBV3-2), the J gene TRBJ2-7, with 8 positions matching TRBD2. The V segment lost 3 bases and the J segment 2 bases; nucleotides outside the gene matches: 6. Germline V gene data show CDR1 as LGHDT and CDR2 as YNNKEL (reference sequence). The CDR3 has 15 residues. The CDR3 sequence is CASSQLQRGPYEQYF. Here the CDR3 DNA reads TGTGCCAGCAGCCAGTTGCAGCGGGGGCCCTACGAGCAGTACTTC.

J is TRBJ1-5 and V is TRBV7-8; 7 bases agree with TRBD1. The V segment lost 4 bases and the J segment 6 bases; nucleotides outside the gene matches: 3. The CDR3 totals 13 residues. The germline V gene encodes CDR1 SGHVS and CDR2 FQNEAQ. CDR3 amino acids: CASSSTGVQPQHF. The CDR3 nucleotides read TGTGCCAGCAGCTCTACAGGGGTTCAGCCCCAGCATTTT. Full variable domain (remainder filled in from reference TRBV7-8 and TRBJ1-5): GAGVSQSPRYKVAKRGQDVALRCDPISGHVSLFWYQQALGQGPEFLTYFQNEAQLDKSGLPSDRFFAERPEGSVSTLKIQRTQQEDSAVYLCASSSTGVQPQHFGDGTRLSIL.

The chain links TRBV28 to TRBJ1-4; a possible D gene is TRBD1 (5 bases). Trimming removed 6 bases from V and 5 bases from J, with 16 bases in between. CDR3 size: 15 residues. The germline CDR1 and CDR2 sequences are MDHEN and SYDVKM. CDR3 amino acids: CASSPAGGSNEKLFF. The CDR3 nucleotides are TGTGCCAGCAGCCCCGCGGGGGGGTCGAATGAAAAACTGTTTTTT.

A note on this clone: The junction and the germline gene differ at one end; a read error may be behind it. This chain joins TRBV3-1 (or the pseudogene TRBV3-2) and TRBJ2-7; 12 bases are a match to TRBD2. The germline CDR1 and CDR2 sequences are LGHDT and YNNKEL (reference sequence). CDR3 length equals 13 residues. The chain's CDR3 is CASSQGTSGAPNF. The DNA of the CDR3 is TGTGCCAGCAGCCAAGGGACTAGCGGGGCCCCCAACTTC.